This T cell receptor beta chain was recorded in a study of T cell responses to AZD1222 COVID-19 vaccine. General study findings and limits: Repertoire sampling occurred only after the peak T cell response. Among the donors, most were white British and more were female, and clonal diversity was possibly underestimated. Once two AZD1222 doses were given, Spike-specific TCR breadth and depth went up.

Sequencing was performed with immunoSEQ multiplex PCR; in TCRdb, only in-frame clones are kept and a portion is missing. This sample has roughly 140,000 clones, with approximately 90% found just once. The table lists this clone with a few counts. Antigen specificity is unknown. Trimming stripped 0 bases from V and 3 bases from J, with 2 bases between. Germline assignment: CDR1 SGDLS and CDR2 YYNGEE. The CDR3 loop spans 12 amino acids. Pooled samples include second doses given at about 4 or 12 weeks. The TCR sequence derives from an adult who received the AZD1222 COVID-19 vaccine. This chain joins TRBV9 and TRBJ2-3; no firm D call. This sample comprised peripheral blood, obtained 28 days after the second AZD1222 dose. This chain's CDR3 is CASSVGTDTQYF. The CDR3 DNA follows: TGTGCCAGCAGCGTAGGAACAGATACGCAGTATTTT.